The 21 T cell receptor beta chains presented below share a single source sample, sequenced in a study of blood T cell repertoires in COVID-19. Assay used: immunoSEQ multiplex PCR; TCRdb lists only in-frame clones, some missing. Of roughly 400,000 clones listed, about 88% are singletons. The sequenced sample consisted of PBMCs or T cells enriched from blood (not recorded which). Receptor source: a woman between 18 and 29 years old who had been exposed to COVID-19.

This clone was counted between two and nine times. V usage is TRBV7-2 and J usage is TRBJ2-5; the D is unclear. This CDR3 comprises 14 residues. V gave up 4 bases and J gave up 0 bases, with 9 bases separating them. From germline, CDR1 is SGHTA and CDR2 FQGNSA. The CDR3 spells CASSSLLYQETQYF. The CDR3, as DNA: TGTGCCAGCAGCTCCCTTCTATACCAAGAGACCCAGTACTTC.

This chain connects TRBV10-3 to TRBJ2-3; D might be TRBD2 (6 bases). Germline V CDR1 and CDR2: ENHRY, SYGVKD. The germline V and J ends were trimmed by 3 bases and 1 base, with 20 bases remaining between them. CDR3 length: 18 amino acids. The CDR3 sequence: CAISDVGDGGWRTDTQYF. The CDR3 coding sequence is TGTGCCATCAGTGATGTAGGGGACGGAGGGTGGCGCACAGATACGCAGTATTTT.

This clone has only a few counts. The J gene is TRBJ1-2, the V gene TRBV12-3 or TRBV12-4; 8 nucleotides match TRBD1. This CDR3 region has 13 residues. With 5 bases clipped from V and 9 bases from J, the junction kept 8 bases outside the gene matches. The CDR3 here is CASSLQGAWRYTF. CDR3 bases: TGTGCCAGCAGTCTTCAGGGGGCATGGCGCTACACCTTC.

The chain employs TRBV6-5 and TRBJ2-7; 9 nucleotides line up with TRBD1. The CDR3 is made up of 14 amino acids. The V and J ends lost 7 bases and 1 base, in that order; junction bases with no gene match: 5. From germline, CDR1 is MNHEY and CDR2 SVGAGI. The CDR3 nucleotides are TGTGCCAGCAAGGAGGACAGGGGATCCTACGAGCAGTACTTC. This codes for CASKEDRGSYEQYF.

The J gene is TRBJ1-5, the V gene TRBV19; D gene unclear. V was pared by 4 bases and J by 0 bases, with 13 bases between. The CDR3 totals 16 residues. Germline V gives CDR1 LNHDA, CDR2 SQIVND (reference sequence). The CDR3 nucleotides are TGTGCCAGTAGTACCTCCCGAGTGTATAGCAATCAGCCCCAGCATTTT. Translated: CASSTSRVYSNQPQHF.

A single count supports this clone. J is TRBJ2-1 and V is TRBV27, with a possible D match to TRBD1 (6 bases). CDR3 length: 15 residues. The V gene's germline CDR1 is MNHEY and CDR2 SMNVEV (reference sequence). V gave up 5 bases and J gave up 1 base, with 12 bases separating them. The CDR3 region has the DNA TGTGCCAGCAGTCTACGGGACACGTCCTACAATGAGCAGTTCTTC. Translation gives CASSLRDTSYNEQFF.

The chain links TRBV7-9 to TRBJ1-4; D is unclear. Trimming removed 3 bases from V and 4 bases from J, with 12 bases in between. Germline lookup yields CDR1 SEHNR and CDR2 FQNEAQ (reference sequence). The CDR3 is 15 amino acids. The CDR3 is CASSLEGDLNEKLFF. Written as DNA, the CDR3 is TGTGCCAGCAGCTTGGAGGGAGATCTTAATGAAAAACTGTTTTTT.

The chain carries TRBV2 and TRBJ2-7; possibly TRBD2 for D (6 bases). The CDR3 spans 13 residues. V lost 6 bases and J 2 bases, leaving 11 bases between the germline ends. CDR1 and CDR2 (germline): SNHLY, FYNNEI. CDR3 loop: CASREGLTYEQYF. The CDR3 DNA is TGTGCCAGCAGGGAGGGACTGACCTACGAGCAGTACTTC.

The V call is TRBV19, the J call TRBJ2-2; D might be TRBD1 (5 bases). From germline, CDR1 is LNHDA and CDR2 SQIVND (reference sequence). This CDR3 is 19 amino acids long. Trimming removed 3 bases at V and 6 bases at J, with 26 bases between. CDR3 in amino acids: CASSILHNPGQGGAGELFF. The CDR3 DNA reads TGTGCCAGTAGTATCCTCCATAACCCCGGACAAGGTGGTGCCGGGGAGCTGTTTTTT. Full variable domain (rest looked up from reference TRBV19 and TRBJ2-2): DGGITQSPKYLFRKEGQNVTLSCEQNLNHDAMYWYRQDPGQGLRLIYYSQIVNDFQKGDIAEGYSVSREKKESFPLTVTSAQKNPTAFYLCASSILHNPGQGGAGELFFGEGSRLTVL.

The CDR3 loop is CASSHLDSSGNTIYF. Here the CDR3 DNA reads TGTGCCAGCAGCCACTTGGACAGCTCTGGAAACACCATATATTTT. The rearrangement uses TRBV14 and TRBJ1-3, with TRBD1 as a possible D gene (6 bases). This CDR3 spans 15 amino acids. V lost 3 bases to trimming and J lost 0 bases, with 9 bases between them. Germline CDR1 SGHDN, CDR2 FVKESK.

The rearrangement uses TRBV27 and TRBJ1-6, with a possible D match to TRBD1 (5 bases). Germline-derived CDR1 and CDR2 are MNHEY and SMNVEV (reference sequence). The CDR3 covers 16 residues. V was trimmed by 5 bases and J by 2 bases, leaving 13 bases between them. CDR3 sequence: CASSPQGIPYNSPLHF. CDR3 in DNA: TGTGCCAGCAGTCCTCAGGGAATCCCCTATAATTCACCCCTCCACTTT.

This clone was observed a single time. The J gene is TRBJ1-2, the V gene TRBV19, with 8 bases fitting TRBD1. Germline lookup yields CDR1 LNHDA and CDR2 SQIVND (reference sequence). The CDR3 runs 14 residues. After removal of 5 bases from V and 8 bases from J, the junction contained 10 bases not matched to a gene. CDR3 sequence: CASSPMDRAQGYTF. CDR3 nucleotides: TGTGCCAGTAGTCCAATGGACAGGGCGCAGGGCTACACCTTC.

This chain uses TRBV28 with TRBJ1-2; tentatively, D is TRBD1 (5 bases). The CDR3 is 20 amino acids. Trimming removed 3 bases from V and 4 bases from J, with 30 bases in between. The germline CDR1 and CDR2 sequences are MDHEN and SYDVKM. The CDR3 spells CASSFHTARMLPTVLYGYTF. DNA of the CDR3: TGTGCCAGCAGTTTCCACACCGCGAGGATGCTTCCGACAGTACTCTATGGCTACACCTTC.

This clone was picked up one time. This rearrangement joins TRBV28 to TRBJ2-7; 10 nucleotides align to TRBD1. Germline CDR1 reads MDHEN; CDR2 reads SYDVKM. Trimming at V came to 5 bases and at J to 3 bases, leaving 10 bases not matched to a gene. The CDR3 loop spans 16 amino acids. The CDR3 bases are TGTGCCAGCAGTCCCTGGGACAGGGGTGCTTTCTACGAGCAGTACTTC. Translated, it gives CASSPWDRGAFYEQYF.

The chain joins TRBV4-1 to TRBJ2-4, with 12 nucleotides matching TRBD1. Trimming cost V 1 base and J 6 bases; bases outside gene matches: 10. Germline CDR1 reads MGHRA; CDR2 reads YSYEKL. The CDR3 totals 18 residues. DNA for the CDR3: TGCGCCAGCAGCCAAGCCGGGACAGGGGGCCCGAAGACAAACATTCAGTACTTC. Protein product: CASSQAGTGGPKTNIQYF.

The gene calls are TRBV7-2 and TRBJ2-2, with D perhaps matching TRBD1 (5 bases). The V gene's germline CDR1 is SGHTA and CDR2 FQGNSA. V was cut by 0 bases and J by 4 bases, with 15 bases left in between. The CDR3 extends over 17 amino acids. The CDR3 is CASSLAGQGKGTGELFF. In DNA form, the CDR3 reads TGTGCCAGCAGCTTAGCGGGGCAAGGGAAGGGCACCGGGGAGCTGTTTTTT. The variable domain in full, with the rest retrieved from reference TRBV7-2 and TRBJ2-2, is GAGVSQSPSNKVTEKGKDVELRCDPISGHTALYWYRQSLGQGLEFLIYFQGNSAPDKSGLPSDRFSAERTGGSVSTLTIQRTQQEDSAVYLCASSLAGQGKGTGELFFGEGSRLTVL.

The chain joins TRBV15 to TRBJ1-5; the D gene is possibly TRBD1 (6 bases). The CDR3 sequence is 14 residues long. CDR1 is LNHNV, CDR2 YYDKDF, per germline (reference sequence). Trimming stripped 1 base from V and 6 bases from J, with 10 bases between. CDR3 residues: CATSRGTVSQPQHF. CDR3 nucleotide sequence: TGTGCCACCAGCAGAGGGACAGTGAGTCAGCCCCAGCATTTT.

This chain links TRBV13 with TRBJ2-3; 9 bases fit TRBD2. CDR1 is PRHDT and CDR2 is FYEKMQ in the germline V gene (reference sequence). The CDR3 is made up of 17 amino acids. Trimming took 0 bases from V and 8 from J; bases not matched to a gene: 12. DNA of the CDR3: TGTGCCAGCAGCTTAGGGGCTAGCGGGACCGAGTGGGTTACGCAGTATTTT. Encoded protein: CASSLGASGTEWVTQYF.

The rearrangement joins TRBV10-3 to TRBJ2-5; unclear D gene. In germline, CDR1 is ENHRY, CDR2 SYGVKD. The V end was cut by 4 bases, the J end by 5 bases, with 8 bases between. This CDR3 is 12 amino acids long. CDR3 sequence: CAISVSGETQYF. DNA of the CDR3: TGTGCCATCAGTGTGTCCGGGGAGACCCAGTACTTC.

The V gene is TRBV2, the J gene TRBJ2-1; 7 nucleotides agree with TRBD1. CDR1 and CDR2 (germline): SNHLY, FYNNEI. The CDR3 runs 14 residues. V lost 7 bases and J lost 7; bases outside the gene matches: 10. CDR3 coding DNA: TGTGCCAGCAACCCGGGACAGATGGATAATGAGCAGTTCTTC. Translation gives CASNPGQMDNEQFF. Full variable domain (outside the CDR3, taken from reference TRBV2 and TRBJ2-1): EPEVTQTPSHQVTQMGQEVILRCVPISNHLYFYWYRQILGQKVEFLVSFYNNEISEKSEIFDDQFSVERPDGSNFTLKIRSTKLEDSAMYFCASNPGQMDNEQFFGPGTRLTVL.

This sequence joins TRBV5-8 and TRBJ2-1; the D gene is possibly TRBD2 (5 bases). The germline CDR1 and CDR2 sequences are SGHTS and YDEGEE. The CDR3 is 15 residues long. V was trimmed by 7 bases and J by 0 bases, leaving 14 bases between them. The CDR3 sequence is CASLGGPSSYNEQFF. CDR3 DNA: TGTGCCAGCTTGGGCGGGCCCAGCTCCTACAATGAGCAGTTCTTC.